This T cell receptor (beta chain) was retrieved from a study of vaccination and CD4 T cells after COVID-19 (dated by TCRdb to between 2020 and 2023). Concerning the study at large: The convalescent cohort comprised six males and four females, including two Hispanic individuals, seven Caucasians, two Asians and one multiracial person. In control cultures, a CEFX viral epitope pool was used as positive control, an HIV-1 Nef peptide pool was used as negative control, or no peptide was added. Post-COVID blood samples were collected from convalescent patients a median of roughly 100 days after diagnosis, with a range of about 35 to 180 days. In approximately eleven COVID-19 convalescent patients and 4 infection-naive healthy vaccine recipients, the spike-specific CD4+ TCR repertoire before mRNA vaccination was compared with the repertoire after mRNA vaccination. Participants received two doses of either the Pfizer-BioNTech BNT162b2 vaccine (n=8) or the Moderna mRNA-1273 vaccine (n=2). At the TCR clonotype level, an earlier paper using these donors assessed memory CD4+ T cell crossreactivity between SARS-CoV-2 and common cold coronavirus spike proteins. The cultures were stimulated with overlapping spike peptide pools from SARS-CoV-2 and from the common cold coronaviruses HCoV-NL63, HCoV-OC43 and HCoV-229E. Post-vaccine blood samples were collected a median of about 72 days after the second vaccine dose, ranging from about 14 to 241 days. Study-wide findings and limitations: Relatively few convalescent patients were included in the study, and early timepoints after natural infection were not analyzed. Of the vaccine-specific clones in convalescent patients, 304 of 307, or nearly all, reacted only to SARS-CoV-2 spike and did not cross-react with common cold coronaviruses. In convalescent patients, a median approximately 86% of post-vaccine SARS-CoV-2-reactive clones were detected only after vaccination, suggesting vaccine-specific priming. An increase in the median number of SARS-CoV-2-reactive clonotypes from some 20 after infection to some 38 after vaccination was observed, but the change was not found to be significant.

As for this clonotype: Which antigen it targets is not known. Within one base of it there is no much larger clone, and no base qualities were kept.

A distance of 13 bases separates the germline ends of V and J, which lose 0 bases and 4 bases respectively. From the germline V gene (reference sequence), CDR1 is SGHNT and CDR2 is YYREEE. Reading from cysteine to phenylalanine, the CDR3 counts 15 amino acids. Just the 45-base CDR3 DNA is kept, in frame starting at base 1. The intended sense of this specimen's treatment or condition label: roughly 10-day PBMC culture with coronavirus spike peptide pools or control peptides (ViraFEST assay). CD4+ T cells from unexposed donors were collected before the COVID-19 pandemic (2011-2018). The study used the ViraFEST assay, which expanded antigen-specific T cells with peptide pools and then identified expanded clonotypes by TCR sequencing. PBMCs were cultured at two million per well in IMDM supplemented with roughly 5.2% human AB serum and 9 to 10 IU/ml IL-2, with around 10 ug/ml peptide pools added. On days 3 and 7, half of the culture medium was replaced with fresh IL-2-containing medium. CD4+ T cells were isolated after roughly eleven days of culture through negative selection using the EasySep CD4+ T cell isolation kit. Unexposed donor CD4+ T cells were tested for reactivity to SARS-CoV-2 S and N and four common cold coronavirus spike pools, as cell number allowed. PBMCs were separated from whole blood using Ficoll-Paque Plus gradient centrifugation and then either used fresh or cryopreserved at -140C. Triplicate wells were generally used for each culture condition. The leukapheresis product used for the unexposed donors was purchased from a commercial source.

The library was made by PCR. TCR sequencing of DNA from cultured CD4+ T cells used the Oncomine TCR Beta short-read assay at the Johns Hopkins FTIC core. The QIAamp micro DNA kit was used to extract genomic DNA from the cultured CD4+ T cells. Oncomine TCR Beta libraries from cultured CD4+ T cells were pooled using unique dual indexes and sequenced on an Illumina iSeq 100. The authors' analysis ran thus. Non-productive sequences were filtered out, and CDR3s that did not start with C, did not end with F or W, or were shorter than 7 amino acids were discarded. Antigen-specific clonotypes were identified with the MANAFEST web application by comparing peptide-stimulated wells with reference and other culture wells. Positive clones required FDR below 0.05, an odds ratio above 5, and productive frequency above 0.1% in at least two of three replicate wells. A clonotype counted as cross-reactive if it showed significant expansion both in the SARS-CoV-2 spike wells and in at least one common cold coronavirus spike condition. Levenshtein distances (stringdist) and unrooted phylogenetic trees (ape) in R version 3.6.1 were used to assess CDR3 homology. TCRdb reran the public reads through fastp at Q25 and MiXCR, keeping productive beta chains. Rows with one shared CDR3 protein collapse into an entry with the most common genes and DNA. TCRdb's processing, not the study's, gives the V and J calls here. The sample table shows fewer than 5,500 distinct CDR3 sequences, and roughly 34% are seen once. The top ten clones comprise approximately 26% of the sample.

This sequence was found in a human donor in good health. Sequencing was performed on CD4+ T cells from blood, cultured in vitro. Here the chain combines TRBV5-4 and TRBJ1-2; the D gene cannot be resolved reliably. The nucleotide sequence is given as TGTGCCAGCAGCTTGGACTACAGAAAGGCCTATGGCTACACCTTC. Its protein product is CASSLDYRKAYGYTF. Outside the CDR3, residues come from the reference TRBV5-4 and TRBJ1-2 proteins, so the full variable domain is: ETGVTQSPTHLIKTRGQQVTLRCSSQSGHNTVSWYQQALGQGPQFIFQYYREEENGRGNFPPRFSGLQFPNYSSELNVNALELDDSALYLCASSLDYRKAYGYTFGSGTRLTVV.